A single sample gave rise to the 14 T cell receptor beta chains below, sequenced in a study of T-cell reconstitution after alpha-beta-depleted transplantation in children. Researchers prepared the TCRbeta library using unique molecular identifiers, the study reports. TCRdb used MiXCR to reprocess the PCR reads, holding one entry per CDR3 protein. This table holds hundreds of thousands of distinct CDR3 sequences, about 24% found once. Sample: PBMCs, mostly from graft donor cells, taken 360 days after TCRalphabeta/CD19-depleted stem cell transplant. The receptors were gathered from a female patient between 2 and 15 years old who had a stem cell transplant for congenital amegakaryocytic thrombocytopenia, so the T cells may come from the graft donor.

The chain employs TRBV11-2 and TRBJ2-1, with 7 nucleotides matching TRBD2. V dropped 5 bases and J dropped 6; count of bases not matched to a gene: 7. Germline loops: CDR1 SGHAT, CDR2 FQNNGV. CDR3 length: 14 amino acids. CDR3 bases: TGTGCCAGCAGCGCCAGGACTAGGCTCAATGAGCAGTTCTTC. This translates into CASSARTRLNEQFF.

V and J are TRBV4-3 and TRBJ1-4; D gene unclear. The CDR3 covers 14 residues. V was trimmed by 4 bases and J by 8 bases, leaving 14 bases between them. Germline values: CDR1 LGHNA, CDR2 YSLEER. The CDR3 coding sequence is TGCGCCAGCAGCCCGAATCACGTTCGGGAAAAACTGTTTTTT. As protein: CASSPNHVREKLFF.

The genes are TRBV12-3 or TRBV12-4 and TRBJ2-7; 8 bases agree with TRBD1. The CDR3 has 16 residues. V lost 2 bases and J lost 2; bases outside the gene matches: 8. CDR3 sequence reads: CASSLSQGAKTYEQYF. In DNA, the CDR3 is TGTGCCAGCAGTTTATCCCAGGGGGCGAAAACCTACGAGCAGTACTTC.

This clonotype was seen a few times. This chain connects TRBV29-1 to TRBJ2-5; the D gene is possibly TRBD1 (6 bases). Trimming cost V 5 bases and J 2 bases, with 12 bases left between them. Germline V gives CDR1 SQVTM, CDR2 ANQGSEA. The CDR3 runs 13 residues. The DNA of the CDR3 is TGCAGCGTTCACAGGGTATTTCAAGAGACCCAGTACTTC. Its translation is CSVHRVFQETQYF.

The chain has TRBV4-2 and TRBJ2-1; TRBD2 matches 10 bases. There are 19 residues in the CDR3. With 1 base clipped from V and 12 bases from J, the junction kept 21 bases outside the gene matches. The germline gives CDR1 LGHNA, CDR2 YNFKEQ. The CDR3 nucleotides read TGTGCCAGCAGCCAAGGTGACCTGACAGCGGGAGGGCCCTGGGTAAGGCAGTTCTTC. This gives the protein CASSQGDLTAGGPWVRQFF.

The chain joins TRBV5-6 to TRBJ2-3; TRBD2 agrees at 7 bases. V lost 4 bases and J lost 0; bases outside the gene matches: 5. The germline V gene has CDR1 SGHDT and CDR2 YYEEEE. CDR3 length equals 15 residues. The CDR3 DNA reads as TGTGCCAGCAGCAAACTAGCGCTAAGCACAGATACGCAGTATTTT. Translated, it gives CASSKLALSTDTQYF.

The chain has TRBV18 and TRBJ2-6, with unresolved D. The CDR3 length is 16 residues. The V and J ends lost 1 base and 2 bases respectively, with 9 bases between them. Germline loops: CDR1 KGHSH, CDR2 LQKENI. The CDR3 here is CASSPLSGTGANVLTF. The CDR3 DNA is TGTGCCAGCTCACCACTGAGTGGGACTGGGGCCAACGTCCTGACTTTC. Full variable domain (outside the CDR3, taken from reference TRBV18 and TRBJ2-6): NAGVMQNPRHLVRRRGQEARLRCSPMKGHSHVYWYRQLPEEGLKFMVYLQKENIIDESGMPKERFSAEFPKEGPSILRIQQVVRGDSAAYFCASSPLSGTGANVLTFGAGSRLTVL.

There are many counts of this clonotype. The J gene is TRBJ2-2, the V gene TRBV28; TRBD2 matches at 12 bases. V gave up 2 bases and J gave up 0 bases; unmatched junction bases: 7. Germline V gives CDR1 MDHEN, CDR2 SYDVKM. The CDR3 extends over 19 amino acids. The CDR3 sequence: CASSLRGLAGYANTGELFF. The CDR3 DNA reads TGTGCCAGCAGTTTAAGGGGACTAGCGGGCTACGCGAACACCGGGGAGCTGTTTTTT.

The J gene is TRBJ1-4, the V gene TRBV15; maybe TRBD1 (6 bases). From germline, CDR1 is LNHNV and CDR2 YYDKDF (reference sequence). Trimming removed 3 bases at V and 7 bases at J, with 15 bases between. The CDR3 runs 15 residues. The CDR3 DNA sequence: TGTGCCACCAGCAGTGATCCAGGGGTCGGTGAAAAACTGTTTTTT. Its translation is CATSSDPGVGEKLFF.

This clonotype was recorded at least ten times. The chain links TRBV2 to TRBJ2-2; TRBD2 matches 13 bases. In germline, CDR1 is SNHLY, CDR2 FYNNEI. The CDR3 has 15 amino acids. Germline trimming cut 5 bases from V and 5 bases from J; bases unmatched to any gene: 2. CDR3 nucleotide sequence: TGTGCCAGCAGTTGGACTAGCGGGAGTACCGGGGAGCTGTTTTTT. Its translation: CASSWTSGSTGELFF.

This clonotype occurred many times. The chain joins TRBV4-2 to TRBJ2-2; D gene uncertain. V lost 1 base, J lost 7 bases, and 10 bases lay in between. Germline CDR1 LGHNA, CDR2 YNFKEQ. The CDR3 has 14 residues. In DNA, the CDR3 is TGTGCCAGCAGCCAAGTGGTGGCCGTCGGGGAGCTGTTTTTT. Its translation is CASSQVVAVGELFF.

The chain has TRBV7-8 and TRBJ2-2, with 9 bases aligning to TRBD1. This CDR3 contains 16 residues. Germline V gene sequence: CDR1 SGHVS, CDR2 FQNEAQ. V shed 5 bases, J shed 6 bases, and the junction held 10 bases outside the gene matches. The CDR3: CASSLIGGQGPGELFF. For the CDR3, the DNA is TGTGCCAGCAGCCTCATTGGCGGACAGGGGCCCGGGGAGCTGTTTTTT.

The chain links TRBV7-9 to TRBJ2-7; no reliable D call. Germline V gene lookup returns CDR1 SEHNR and CDR2 FQNEAQ (reference sequence). The CDR3 has 13 amino acids. V lost 6 bases and J lost 0, with 9 bases in between. The CDR3 here is CASRGILSYEQYF. The CDR3 DNA sequence: TGTGCCAGCAGGGGGATCCTCTCCTACGAGCAGTACTTC. Drawing the rest from reference TRBV7-9 and TRBJ2-7, the complete variable domain is DTGVSQNPRHKITKRGQNVTFRCDPISEHNRLYWYRQTLGQGPEFLTYFQNEAQLEKSRLLSDRFSAERPKGSFSTLEIQRTEQGDSAMYLCASRGILSYEQYFGPGTRLTVT.

This sequence joins TRBV20-1 and TRBJ2-7; 9 bases are shared with TRBD1. The CDR3 loop spans 14 amino acids. The V gene end was trimmed by 6 bases and the J gene end by 1 base; junction bases not matched to a gene: 7. Germline V CDR1 and CDR2: DFQATT, SNEGSKA (reference sequence). The DNA for the CDR3 is TGCAGTGCCTCCCGGGACAGGGTTTCCTACGAGCAGTACTTC. Residues: CSASRDRVSYEQYF.